One sample yielded the 22 T cell receptor beta chains listed below, sequenced in a study of cytomegalovirus exposure and HLA in healthy donors. PCR amplification relied on 60 Vbeta primers (plus 13 Jbeta primers). Here immunoSEQ multiplex PCR was the method, and the copy in TCRdb shows in-frame clones only, minus some. This sample has more than 50,000 clones, with approximately 71% found just once. The sample was PBMCs. All receptors come from a woman in her thirties or forties in good health and CMV-seropositive.

V is TRBV30 and J is TRBJ1-5; possibly TRBD1 for D (5 bases). The V gene lost 1 base and the J gene lost 3 bases, with 13 bases spanning the gap. The CDR3 contains 15 residues. Per germline, CDR1 GTSNPN and CDR2 SVGIG (reference sequence). The CDR3 bases are TGTGCCTGGAGTGGACCCGGGGGGAACAATCAGCCCCAGCATTTT. Translated: CAWSGPGGNNQPQHF.

J is TRBJ1-1 and V is TRBV2; D is uncertain. Germline CDR1 and CDR2: SNHLY and FYNNEI. The V end was cut by 6 bases, the J end by 8 bases, with 7 bases between. This CDR3 is 10 amino acids long. The CDR3 nucleotides are TGTGCCAGCAGGTGGAGGGAAGCTTTCTTT. Protein sequence: CASRWREAFF.

This clone was counted a few times. The genes are TRBV6-5 and TRBJ1-2; D is perhaps TRBD1 (6 bases). Germline V gene lookup returns CDR1 MNHEY and CDR2 SVGAGI. The CDR3 loop spans 14 amino acids. Trimming left V 5 bases short and J 5 bases short, with 15 bases between. CDR3 in amino acids: CASSQPYTGYGYTF. The CDR3, as DNA: TGTGCCAGCAGTCAGCCTTATACAGGGTATGGCTACACCTTC.

The chain is built from TRBV4-1 and TRBJ1-1; D is perhaps TRBD1 (5 bases). The CDR3 is 15 residues long. V gave up 1 base and J gave up 4 bases, with 13 bases separating them. The V gene's germline CDR1 is MGHRA and CDR2 YSYEKL. The CDR3 loop reads CASSQAGAGGTEAFF. In DNA form, the CDR3 reads TGCGCCAGCAGCCAAGCCGGGGCCGGGGGCACTGAAGCTTTCTTT.

This chain uses TRBV9 with TRBJ1-1; D is uncertain. Germline V gene data show CDR1 as SGDLS and CDR2 as YYNGEE. This CDR3 has 15 amino acids. V was shortened by 2 bases and J by 6 bases, with 17 bases between the two germline ends. The CDR3 bases are TGTGCCAGCAGCGTTGCGGCGGGCGTAGGACCTGAAGCTTTCTTT. This encodes CASSVAAGVGPEAFF.

V and J are TRBV25-1 and TRBJ1-4; a weak D match, TRBD1 (5 bases). Trimming removed 1 base from V and 8 bases from J, with 11 bases in between. The CDR3 has 14 residues. CDR1 and CDR2 (germline): MGHDK, SYGVNS. The CDR3 is CASSELGGGEKLFF. DNA of the CDR3: TGTGCCAGCAGTGAATTGGGGGGAGGCGAAAAACTGTTTTTT.

This chain joins TRBV29-1 and TRBJ2-1; D not resolved. The CDR3 covers 12 residues. CDR1 SQVTM and CDR2 ANQGSEA come from the germline V gene. V shed 7 bases and J shed 13 bases, with 20 bases lying between them. The CDR3 reads CSAQEPQEAQFF. The CDR3 coding sequence is TGCAGCGCCCAAGAGCCCCAAGAGGCCCAGTTCTTC.

This sequence joins TRBV19 and TRBJ1-5; D unclear. CDR3 size: 12 residues. V lost 3 bases and J lost 7, with 7 bases in between. CDR1 LNHDA and CDR2 SQIVND come from the germline V gene (reference sequence). This CDR3 is CASSMSRQPQHF. As DNA, the CDR3 is TGTGCCAGTAGTATGTCTAGGCAGCCCCAGCATTTT.

V is TRBV2 and J is TRBJ2-7; 10 nucleotides agree with TRBD1. Per germline, CDR1 SNHLY and CDR2 FYNNEI. The CDR3 has 15 amino acids. V lost 4 bases and J lost 3; bases outside the gene matches: 6. The CDR3 region is CASSGRDRGFYEQYF. Written as DNA, the CDR3 is TGTGCCAGCAGTGGGCGGGACAGGGGATTCTACGAGCAGTACTTC.

This clone has only a few counts. The chain links TRBV27 to TRBJ2-1; 9 bases fit TRBD1. Germline V gives CDR1 MNHEY, CDR2 SMNVEV (reference sequence). Losses at the gene ends were 2 bases for V and 5 bases for J; bases not matched to a gene: 4. The CDR3 length is 15 residues. The DNA of the CDR3 is TGTGCCAGCAGTTTAAGGACAGGGGTCAACAATGAGCAGTTCTTC. It codes for CASSLRTGVNNEQFF.

The J gene is TRBJ2-7, the V gene TRBV29-1; 7 nucleotides line up with TRBD2. CDR3 size: 13 residues. Germline loops: CDR1 SQVTM, CDR2 ANQGSEA. J was trimmed by 1 base and V by 6 bases; bases with no gene match: 6. CDR3 protein: CSVGWGGSYEQYF. The CDR3 nucleotides are TGCAGCGTCGGATGGGGGGGGTCCTACGAGCAGTACTTC.

The chain is built from TRBV29-1 and TRBJ2-5; D gene uncertain. Germline CDR1 and CDR2: SQVTM and ANQGSEA. The germline V and J ends were trimmed by 6 bases and 2 bases, with 7 bases remaining between them. CDR3 length: 11 residues. The CDR3 sequence: CSVSQQETQYF. As DNA, the CDR3 is TGCAGCGTCTCCCAGCAAGAGACCCAGTACTTC.

This clone was seen only once. J is TRBJ2-7 and V is TRBV11-2; 14 bases map to TRBD2. From germline, CDR1 is SGHAT and CDR2 FQNNGV. J was trimmed by 2 bases and V by 4 bases; bases with no gene match: 1. The CDR3 spans 15 residues. CDR3 loop: CASSWTSGGTYEQYF. The DNA of the CDR3 is TGTGCCAGCAGCTGGACTAGCGGGGGGACCTACGAGCAGTACTTC. The entire variable domain, with the rest obtained from reference TRBV11-2 and TRBJ2-7, is as follows: EAGVAQSPRYKIIEKRQSVAFWCNPISGHATLYWYQQILGQGPKLLIQFQNNGVVDDSQLPKDRFSAERLKGVDSTLKIQPAKLEDSAVYLCASSWTSGGTYEQYFGPGTRLTVT.

The chain is built from TRBV7-7 and TRBJ2-2; tentatively, D is TRBD1 (6 bases). CDR1 is SSHAT, CDR2 FNYEAQ, per germline (reference sequence). Trimming cost V 5 bases and J 5 bases, with 9 bases left between them. The CDR3 spans 13 residues. The DNA for the CDR3 is TGTGCCAGCAGCCGAGACAGGACCGGGGAGCTGTTTTTT. Amino acids: CASSRDRTGELFF.

This chain uses TRBV15 with TRBJ1-1; 8 nucleotides align to TRBD1. The CDR3 consists of 12 residues. Germline assignment: CDR1 LNHNV and CDR2 YYDKDF (reference sequence). Trimming removed 0 bases from V and 11 bases from J; junction bases left unmatched: 2. This CDR3 is CATSRDQGAAFF. The CDR3 nucleotides read TGTGCCACCAGCAGAGATCAGGGGGCGGCTTTCTTT.

With regard to this clone: One end of the junction fails to match germline, which may point to a read error. The J gene is TRBJ2-3, the V gene TRBV7-9; D might be TRBD2 (5 bases). The germline gives CDR1 SEHNR, CDR2 FQNEAQ (reference sequence). The length of the CDR3 is 16 residues. CDR3 sequence reads: CSSSLAPRGSTDTQYF. The CDR3 DNA reads as TGTTCCAGCAGCTTAGCCCCCCGGGGTAGCACAGATACGCAGTATTTT.

The genes are TRBV19 and TRBJ2-6; tentatively, D is TRBD1 (5 bases). This CDR3 comprises 20 residues. With 3 bases removed from V and 0 bases from J, the gap between germline ends came to 21 bases. Germline CDR1 LNHDA, CDR2 SQIVND (reference sequence). The CDR3 loop reads CASSISHVGQASSGANVLTF. As DNA, the CDR3 is TGTGCCAGTAGTATCTCGCACGTGGGGCAGGCCAGCTCTGGGGCCAACGTCCTGACTTTC.

This clone showed up just a few times. The chain is built from TRBV6-6 and TRBJ2-1; weak D call: TRBD2 (6 bases). CDR1 is MNHNY and CDR2 is SVGAGI in the germline V gene (reference sequence). The CDR3 covers 13 residues. V shed 2 bases and J shed 6 bases, with 8 bases lying between them. CDR3 nucleotide sequence: TGTGCCAGCAGTTACCAGACTAGCAATGAGCAGTTCTTC. Its protein product is CASSYQTSNEQFF.

The chain uses TRBV5-1 and TRBJ2-6; 8 bases are a match to TRBD1. V dropped 0 bases and J dropped 3; count of bases not matched to a gene: 2. Germline-derived CDR1 and CDR2 are SGHRS and YFSETQ. The CDR3 is 16 residues long. The CDR3 sequence: CASSLDRGSGANVLTF. As DNA, the CDR3 is TGCGCCAGCAGCTTGGACAGGGGGAGTGGGGCCAACGTCCTGACTTTC.

V gene TRBV9 combines with J gene TRBJ1-1; D is undetermined. This CDR3 is built from 13 residues. The germline CDR1 and CDR2 sequences are SGDLS and YYNGEE. The V end lost 0 bases, the J end lost 0 bases, and 3 bases lay between the germline ends. Here the CDR3 reads CASSVDMNTEAFF. The CDR3 nucleotides read TGTGCCAGCAGCGTAGATATGAACACTGAAGCTTTCTTT.

Written as DNA, the CDR3 is TGTGCCAGCAGCCCCGACAGGTTTGAAGCTTTCTTT. Translating gives CASSPDRFEAFF. This chain joins TRBV11-2 and TRBJ1-1; TRBD1 might be the D (6 bases). The germline V gene encodes CDR1 SGHAT and CDR2 FQNNGV. The V gene lost 5 bases and the J gene lost 7 bases, with 11 bases spanning the gap. The CDR3 loop spans 12 amino acids.

The chain uses TRBV5-8 and TRBJ1-5, with 7 bases matching TRBD1. The CDR3 consists of 17 residues. The germline V gene encodes CDR1 SGHTS and CDR2 YDEGEE. V trimming: 4 bases; J trimming: 1 base; junction bases outside the gene matches: 11. The CDR3 DNA is TGTGCCAGCAGCCTCTCCATCGACAGGGCGAGCAATCAGCCCCAGCATTTT. Protein sequence: CASSLSIDRASNQPQHF.